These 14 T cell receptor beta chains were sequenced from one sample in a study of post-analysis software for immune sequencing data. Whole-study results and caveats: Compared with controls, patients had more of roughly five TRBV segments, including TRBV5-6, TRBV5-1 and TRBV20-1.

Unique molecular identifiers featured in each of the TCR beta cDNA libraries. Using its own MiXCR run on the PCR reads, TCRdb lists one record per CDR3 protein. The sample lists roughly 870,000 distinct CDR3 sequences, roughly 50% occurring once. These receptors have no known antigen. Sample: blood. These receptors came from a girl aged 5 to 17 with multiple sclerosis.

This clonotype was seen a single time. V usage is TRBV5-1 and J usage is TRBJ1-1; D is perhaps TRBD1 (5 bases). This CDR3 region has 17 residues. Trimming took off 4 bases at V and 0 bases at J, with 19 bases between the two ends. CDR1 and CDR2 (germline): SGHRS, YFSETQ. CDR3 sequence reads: CASSRGFGRAMNTEAFF. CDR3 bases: TGCGCCAGCAGCCGCGGGTTCGGCAGGGCCATGAACACTGAAGCTTTCTTT.

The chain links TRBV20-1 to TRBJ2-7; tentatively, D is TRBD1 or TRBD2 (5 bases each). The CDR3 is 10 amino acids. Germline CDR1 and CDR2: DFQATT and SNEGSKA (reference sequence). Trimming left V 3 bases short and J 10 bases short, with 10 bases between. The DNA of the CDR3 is TGCAGTGCTAGGGGGGTCACCCAGTACTTC. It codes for CSARGVTQYF.

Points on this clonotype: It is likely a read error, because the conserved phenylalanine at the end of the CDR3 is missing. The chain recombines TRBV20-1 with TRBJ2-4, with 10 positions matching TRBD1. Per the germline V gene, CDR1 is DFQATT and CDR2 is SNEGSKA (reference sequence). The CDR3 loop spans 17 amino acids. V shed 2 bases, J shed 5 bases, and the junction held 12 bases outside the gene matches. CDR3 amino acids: CSARLHGQGGGQNIQYL. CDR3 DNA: TGCAGTGCTAGACTCCATGGACAGGGGGGAGGGCAAAACATTCAGTACCTC.

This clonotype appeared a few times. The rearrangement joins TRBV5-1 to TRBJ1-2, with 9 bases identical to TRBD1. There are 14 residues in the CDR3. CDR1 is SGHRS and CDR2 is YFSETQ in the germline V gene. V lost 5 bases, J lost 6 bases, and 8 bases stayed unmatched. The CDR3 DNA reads TGCGCCAGCAGTTATCGGACAGGGGAGAATGGCTACACCTTC. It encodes CASSYRTGENGYTF.

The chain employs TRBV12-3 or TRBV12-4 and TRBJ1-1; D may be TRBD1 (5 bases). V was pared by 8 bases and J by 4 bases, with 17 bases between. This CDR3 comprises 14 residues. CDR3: CASLNRGDGTEAFF. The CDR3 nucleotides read TGTGCCAGCCTCAACCGGGGGGATGGCACTGAAGCTTTCTTT.

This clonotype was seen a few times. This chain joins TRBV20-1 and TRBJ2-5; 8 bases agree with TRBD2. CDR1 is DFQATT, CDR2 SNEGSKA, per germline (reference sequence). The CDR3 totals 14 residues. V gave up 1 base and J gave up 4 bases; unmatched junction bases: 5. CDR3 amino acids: CSARAPGGVETQYF. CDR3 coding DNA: TGCAGTGCTAGAGCCCCCGGGGGGGTAGAGACCCAGTACTTC.

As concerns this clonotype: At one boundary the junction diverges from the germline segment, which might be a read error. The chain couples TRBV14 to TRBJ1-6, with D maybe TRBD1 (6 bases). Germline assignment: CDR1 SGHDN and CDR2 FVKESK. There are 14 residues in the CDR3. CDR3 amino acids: CTSSTGGAASPLHF. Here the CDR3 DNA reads TGTACCAGCAGCACCGGGGGGGCTGCTTCACCCCTCCACTTT. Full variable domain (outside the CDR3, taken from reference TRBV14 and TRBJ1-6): EAGVTQFPSHSVIEKGQTVTLRCDPISGHDNLYWYRRVMGKEIKFLLHFVKESKQDESGMPNNRFLAERTGGTYSTLKVQPAELEDSGVYFCTSSTGGAASPLHFGNGTRLTVT.

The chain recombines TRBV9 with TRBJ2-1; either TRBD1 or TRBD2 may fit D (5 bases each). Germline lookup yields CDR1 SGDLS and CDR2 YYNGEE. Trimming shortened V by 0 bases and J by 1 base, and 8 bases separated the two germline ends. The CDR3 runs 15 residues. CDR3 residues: CASSVGGTSYNEQFF. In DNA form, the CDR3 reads TGTGCCAGCAGCGTAGGAGGGACGTCCTACAATGAGCAGTTCTTC.

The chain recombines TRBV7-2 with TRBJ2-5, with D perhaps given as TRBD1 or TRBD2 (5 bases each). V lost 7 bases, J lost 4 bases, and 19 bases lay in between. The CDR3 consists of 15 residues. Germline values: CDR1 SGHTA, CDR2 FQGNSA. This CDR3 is CASTIHLGAGETQYF. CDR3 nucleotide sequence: TGTGCCAGCACCATCCACCTAGGGGCGGGAGAGACCCAGTACTTC. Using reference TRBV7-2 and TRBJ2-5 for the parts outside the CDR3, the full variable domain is GAGVSQSPSNKVTEKGKDVELRCDPISGHTALYWYRQSLGQGLEFLIYFQGNSAPDKSGLPSDRFSAERTGGSVSTLTIQRTQQEDSAVYLCASTIHLGAGETQYFGPGTRLLVL.

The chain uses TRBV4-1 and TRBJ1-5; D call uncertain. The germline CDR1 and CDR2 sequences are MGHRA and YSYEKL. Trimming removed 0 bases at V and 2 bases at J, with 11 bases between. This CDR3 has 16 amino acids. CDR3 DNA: TGCGCCAGCAGCCAAGACAGGAACATCGGCAATCAGCCCCAGCATTTT. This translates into CASSQDRNIGNQPQHF.

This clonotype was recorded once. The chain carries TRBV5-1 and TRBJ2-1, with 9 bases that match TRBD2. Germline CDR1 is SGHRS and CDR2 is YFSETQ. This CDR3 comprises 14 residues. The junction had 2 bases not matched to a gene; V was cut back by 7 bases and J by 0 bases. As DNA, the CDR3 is TGCGCCAGCGGAGCGGGGGGCTCCTACAATGAGCAGTTCTTC. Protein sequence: CASGAGGSYNEQFF.

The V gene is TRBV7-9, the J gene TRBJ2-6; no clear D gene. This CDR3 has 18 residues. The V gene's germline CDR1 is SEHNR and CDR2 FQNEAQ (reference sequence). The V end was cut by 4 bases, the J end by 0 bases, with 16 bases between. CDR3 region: CASSSYSGRISGANVLTF. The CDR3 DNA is TGTGCCAGCAGCTCCTATTCCGGACGGATCTCTGGGGCCAACGTCCTGACTTTC. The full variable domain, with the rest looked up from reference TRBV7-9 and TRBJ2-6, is DTGVSQNPRHKITKRGQNVTFRCDPISEHNRLYWYRQTLGQGPEFLTYFQNEAQLEKSRLLSDRFSAERPKGSFSTLEIQRTEQGDSAMYLCASSSYSGRISGANVLTFGAGSRLTVL.

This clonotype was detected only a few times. The chain's CDR3 is CASSFTSGGTQYF. Here the CDR3 DNA reads TGTGCCAGCAGCTTTACTAGCGGGGGAACGCAGTATTTT. The chain is built from TRBV5-6 and TRBJ2-3; 11 bases agree with TRBD2. Germline CDR1 and CDR2: SGHDT and YYEEEE. V lost 2 bases to trimming and J lost 9 bases; unmatched junction nucleotides: 2. The CDR3 is 13 residues long.

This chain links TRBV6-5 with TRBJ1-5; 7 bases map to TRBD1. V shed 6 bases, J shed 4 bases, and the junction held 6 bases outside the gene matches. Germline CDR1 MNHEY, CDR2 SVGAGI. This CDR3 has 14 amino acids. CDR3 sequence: CASSPGQWNQPQHF. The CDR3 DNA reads TGTGCCAGCAGCCCGGGACAGTGGAATCAGCCCCAGCATTTT.